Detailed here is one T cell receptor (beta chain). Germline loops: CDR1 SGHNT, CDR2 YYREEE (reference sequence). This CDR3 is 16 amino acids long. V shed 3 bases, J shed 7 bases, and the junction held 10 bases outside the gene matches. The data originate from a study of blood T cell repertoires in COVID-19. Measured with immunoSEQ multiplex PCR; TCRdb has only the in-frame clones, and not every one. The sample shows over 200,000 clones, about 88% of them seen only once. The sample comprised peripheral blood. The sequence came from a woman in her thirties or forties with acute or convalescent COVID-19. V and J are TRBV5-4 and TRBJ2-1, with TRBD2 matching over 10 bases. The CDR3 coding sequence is TGTGCCAGCAGCTCGGACCTAGCGGGGGTAAGGAATGAGCAGTTCTTC. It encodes CASSSDLAGVRNEQFF.